This TCR beta chain stems from a study of OX40 agonist ivuxolimab in advanced cancers. Study observations and caveats: CD8+ T cells showed, on average, more clonal expansion than CD4+ cells. The CD4+ and CD8+ T cells in the blood had expanded clonally by week 6 at 0.1 to 3.0 mg/kg.

This clone has more than one count but fewer than ten. The target antigen is unknown. Clones were sequenced by immunoSEQ multiplex PCR, and TCRdb holds only the in-frame ones, with some missing. The sample includes about 48,000 clones, around 91% of them seen just once. The CDR3 is 13 residues long. Trimming pared 0 bases from V and 4 bases from J, leaving 6 bases between. Germline lookup yields CDR1 SGHNT and CDR2 YENEEA. The sequence came from an adult with an advanced solid tumor such as melanoma, head and neck, liver or kidney cancer. The chain joins TRBV11-3 to TRBJ1-2, with a possible D match to TRBD1 (6 bases). The material was CD4+ or CD8+ T cells sorted from blood, obtained in a trial of the OX40 agonist ivuxolimab. This CDR3 reads CASSLDRGYGYTF. In DNA form, the CDR3 reads TGTGCCAGCAGCTTAGACAGGGGCTATGGCTACACCTTC.